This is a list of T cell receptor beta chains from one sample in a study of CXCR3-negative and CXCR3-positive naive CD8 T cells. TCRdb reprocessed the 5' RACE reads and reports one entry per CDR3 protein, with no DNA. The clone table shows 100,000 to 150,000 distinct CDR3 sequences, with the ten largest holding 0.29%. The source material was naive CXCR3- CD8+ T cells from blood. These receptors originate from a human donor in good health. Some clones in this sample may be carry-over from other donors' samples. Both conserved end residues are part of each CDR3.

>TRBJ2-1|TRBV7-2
CASSLDGLAGDEQFF
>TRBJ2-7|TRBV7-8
CASSSEGLAGVSYEQYF
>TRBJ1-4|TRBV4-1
CASSPTGGEGEKLFF
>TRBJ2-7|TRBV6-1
CASKQARNEQYF
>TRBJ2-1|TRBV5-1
CASSLLGSTYNEQFF
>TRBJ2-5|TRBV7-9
CASTAADPLQTQYF
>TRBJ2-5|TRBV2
CASSGTGSGETQYF
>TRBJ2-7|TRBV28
CASSLLEGSEQYF
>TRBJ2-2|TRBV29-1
CSVPRESGELFF
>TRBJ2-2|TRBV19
CASHRDGELFF
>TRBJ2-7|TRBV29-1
CSADRGQDEQYF
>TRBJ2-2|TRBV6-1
CASRYTGAGELFF
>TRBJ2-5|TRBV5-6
CASERAPEKETQYF
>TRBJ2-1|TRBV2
CASSEGQGAHNEQFF
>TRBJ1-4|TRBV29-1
CSVESRDNEKLFF
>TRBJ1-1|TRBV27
CASSSEPGQGTTEAFF
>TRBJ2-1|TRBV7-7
CASSSGLADRREQFF
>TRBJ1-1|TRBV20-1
CSASEPGRARNTEAFF
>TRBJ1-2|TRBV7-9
CASSSDRDGYTF
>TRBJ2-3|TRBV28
CATLHGTNTDTQYF
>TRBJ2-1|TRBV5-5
CASSTDPSRNILYNEQFF
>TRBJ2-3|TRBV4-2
CASSQGSRGLTDTQYF
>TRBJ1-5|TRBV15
CATSRDQGDFNQPQHF
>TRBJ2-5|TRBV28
CASSLAGAKLGEETQYF
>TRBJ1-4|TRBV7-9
CASSTPQGTNEKLFF
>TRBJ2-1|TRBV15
CATSSGRTGNSYNEQFF
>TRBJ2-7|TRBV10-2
CASKGLVHEQYF
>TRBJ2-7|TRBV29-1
CSVEWADPGFLAEQYF
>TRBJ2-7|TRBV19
CASWTDSYEQYF
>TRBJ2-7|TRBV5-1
CASSLAPGESYEQYF
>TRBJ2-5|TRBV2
CASFRTGLQETQYF
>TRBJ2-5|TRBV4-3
CASSQKFGVYETQYF
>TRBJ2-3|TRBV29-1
CSVEGGTVHSTDTQYF
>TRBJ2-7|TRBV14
CASSQLRGAAEQYF
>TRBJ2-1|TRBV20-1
CSARVGASPQFF
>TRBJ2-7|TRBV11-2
CASSTGLAGVYEQYF
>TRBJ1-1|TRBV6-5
CASRVDRGFRDTEAFF
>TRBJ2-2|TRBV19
CASSAQGRTGNTGELFF
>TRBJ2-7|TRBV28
CASRRNDRSSYEQYF
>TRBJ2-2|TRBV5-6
CASSPFTGAAGAGELFF
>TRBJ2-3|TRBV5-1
CASSVGTSGGTDTQYF
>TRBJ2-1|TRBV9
CASSVGLDGNEQFF